This entry describes one TCR beta chain. Followed longitudinally, the Seattle patients had been enrolled during active infection. Per the original data handling: Reference gene primer amplification gave estimated nucleated cell counts. TCRdb keeps only in-frame clones here, not all; method: immunoSEQ multiplex PCR. The D gene and trimming were derived from the DNA, and the V and J assignments and clone size from that table. In the table there are fewer than 700,000 clones, around nine tenths of which are singletons. These data originate in a study of blood T cell repertoires in COVID-19. Overall study context: Material from acute and convalescent COVID-19 was sourced from the United States, Italy and Spain. Sources were T cells, B-cell-depleted T cells, or PBMCs; the material itself was cDNA or gDNA.

Germline V gene sequence: CDR1 WSHSY, CDR2 SAAADI. V trimming: 7 bases; J trimming: 0 bases; junction bases outside the gene matches: 7. The CDR3 spans 16 residues. This chain joins TRBV10-2 and TRBJ1-3; TRBD1 agrees at 9 bases. The origin of this receptor is a woman aged 45-59 years with COVID-19, enrolled during active disease. The sample was peripheral blood. This CDR3 reads CASTPPGQGSGNTIYF. CDR3 nucleotides: TGCGCCAGCACCCCCCCGGGACAGGGCTCTGGAAACACCATATATTTT.